These 27 T cell receptor beta chains were all obtained from the same sample, sequenced in a study of cytomegalovirus exposure and HLA in healthy donors. The PCR used 60 Vbeta and 13 Jbeta primers. Sequencing used immunoSEQ multiplex PCR; TCRdb keeps in-frame clones, though not all of them. The sample includes some 110,000 clones, roughly three quarters of them seen just once. The specimen sequenced was PBMCs. All receptors come from a man in his forties in good health and CMV-seronegative.

This chain uses TRBV7-8 with TRBJ2-2; D is possibly TRBD2 (5 bases). The CDR3 runs to 14 residues. Germline V lookup: CDR1 SGHVS, CDR2 FQNEAQ. The V end lost 3 bases, the J end lost 6 bases, and 11 bases lay between the germline ends. The CDR3 DNA sequence: TGTGCCAGCAGCTTGGTAGCGCGCGCCGGGGAGCTGTTTTTT. As protein: CASSLVARAGELFF.

The table lists this clone with a count of one. The chain carries TRBV9 and TRBJ1-2, with 8 bases aligning to TRBD1. Trimming cost V 4 bases and J 7 bases; bases outside gene matches: 12. This CDR3 comprises 15 residues. CDR1 SGDLS and CDR2 YYNGEE come from the germline V gene. CDR3 sequence (DNA): TGTGCCAGCAGCCTGAGGGGGTTACAGGGGGGTGGCTACACCTTC. The encoded protein is CASSLRGLQGGGYTF. Full variable domain (remainder filled in from reference TRBV9 and TRBJ1-2): DSGVTQTPKHLITATGQRVTLRCSPRSGDLSVYWYQQSLDQGLQFLIQYYNGEERAKGNILERFSAQQFPDLHSELNLSSLELGDSALYFCASSLRGLQGGGYTFGSGTRLTVV.

J is TRBJ2-7 and V is TRBV28, with TRBD2 as a possible D gene (6 bases). Germline V CDR1 and CDR2: MDHEN, SYDVKM. This CDR3 has 16 amino acids. V lost 4 bases, J lost 1 base, and 17 bases lay in between. The CDR3 nucleotides are TGTGCCAGCAGTTATAGCCCCCTCGGGGGATCCTACGAGCAGTACTTC. This sequence encodes CASSYSPLGGSYEQYF.

The V gene is TRBV27, the J gene TRBJ2-7; 7 bases agree with TRBD1. The V segment lost 0 bases and the J segment 2 bases; nucleotides outside the gene matches: 13. CDR1 is MNHEY, CDR2 SMNVEV, per germline (reference sequence). This CDR3 contains 18 residues. CDR3 sequence reads: CASSLSTGLRGQTYEQYF. As DNA, the CDR3 is TGTGCCAGCAGTTTATCTACCGGTCTGAGGGGGCAAACCTACGAGCAGTACTTC.

This sequence joins TRBV4-1 and TRBJ1-5; TRBD1 agrees at 7 bases. After removal of 5 bases from V and 4 bases from J, the junction contained 8 bases not matched to a gene. Germline V gives CDR1 MGHRA, CDR2 YSYEKL. The CDR3 is 15 amino acids. Here the CDR3 reads CASSSTGAGNQPQHF. The CDR3 DNA is TGCGCCAGCAGCAGCACAGGGGCCGGGAATCAGCCCCAGCATTTT.

This chain links TRBV19 with TRBJ1-5, with TRBD1 identical over 8 bases. CDR1 and CDR2 (germline): LNHDA, SQIVND (reference sequence). V gave up 7 bases and J gave up 7 bases; unmatched junction bases: 6. The CDR3 runs 13 residues. The CDR3 coding sequence is TGTGCCAGTACCGGACAGGGCAGGCAGCCCCAGCATTTT. It encodes CASTGQGRQPQHF. Filled out from reference TRBV19 and TRBJ1-5, the complete variable domain reads DGGITQSPKYLFRKEGQNVTLSCEQNLNHDAMYWYRQDPGQGLRLIYYSQIVNDFQKGDIAEGYSVSREKKESFPLTVTSAQKNPTAFYLCASTGQGRQPQHFGDGTRLSIL.

The rearrangement uses TRBV23-1 and TRBJ1-2; TRBD1 might be the D (6 bases). TRBV23-1 is noted as an ORF with a role that remains uncertain. CDR3 size: 14 residues. V lost 0 bases, J lost 8 bases, and 13 bases lay in between. The CDR3, as DNA: TGCGCCAGCAGTCAATCGGTACAGGGCGACGGCTACACCTTC. Residues: CASSQSVQGDGYTF.

The J gene is TRBJ1-5, the V gene TRBV19; D gene ambiguous. The length of the CDR3 is 13 residues. Germline V gene data show CDR1 as LNHDA and CDR2 as SQIVND (reference sequence). V was shortened by 5 bases and J by 5 bases, with 10 bases between the two germline ends. CDR3 sequence reads: CASSHQDYQPQHF. CDR3 DNA: TGTGCCAGTAGTCATCAGGATTATCAGCCCCAGCATTTT.

There are a few counts of this clone. V usage is TRBV27 and J usage is TRBJ1-6; a weak D match, TRBD1 (6 bases). Germline V gives CDR1 MNHEY, CDR2 SMNVEV (reference sequence). The length of the CDR3 is 15 residues. V gave up 6 bases and J gave up 7 bases, with 16 bases separating them. Written as DNA, the CDR3 is TGTGCCAGCAGCTTCAGGGGCTTGGGGAATTCACCCCTCCACTTT. Amino acids: CASSFRGLGNSPLHF.

V and J are TRBV4-1 and TRBJ2-7; 9 positions match TRBD1. The CDR3 is made up of 15 amino acids. V lost 2 bases and J lost 3; bases outside the gene matches: 5. CDR1 and CDR2 from the germline V gene are MGHRA and YSYEKL. The CDR3 region has the DNA TGCGCCAGCAGCCAATCCGGGACAGGGAACTACGAGCAGTACTTC. Its translation is CASSQSGTGNYEQYF.

J is TRBJ1-2 and V is TRBV30; unclear D gene. The V end was cut by 4 bases, the J end by 8 bases, with 23 bases between. CDR1 and CDR2 from the germline V gene are GTSNPN and SVGIG (reference sequence). The CDR3 consists of 15 residues. The chain's CDR3 is CAWTLGRGGGGGYTF. The CDR3 DNA is TGTGCCTGGACCCTAGGCCGGGGTGGAGGAGGCGGCTACACCTTC.

This sequence joins TRBV5-6 and TRBJ2-5, with D possibly being TRBD1 (6 bases). Looked up from germline, CDR1 is SGHDT and CDR2 is YYEEEE. Trimming took off 4 bases at V and 4 bases at J, with 14 bases between the two ends. The CDR3 covers 14 residues. The CDR3 DNA reads TGTGCCAGCAGCCCGGGACAATACCTAGAGACCCAGTACTTC. It yields the protein CASSPGQYLETQYF.

This sequence joins TRBV5-4 and TRBJ2-1, with D possibly being TRBD2 (7 bases). The CDR3 sequence is 16 residues long. V dropped 3 bases and J dropped 1 base, with 14 bases sitting between them. From germline, CDR1 is SGHNT and CDR2 YYREEE (reference sequence). CDR3 sequence reads: CASSSTGGLSYNEQFF. In nucleotides, the CDR3 is TGTGCCAGCAGCTCCACGGGGGGCTTATCCTACAATGAGCAGTTCTTC.

The rearrangement uses TRBV30 and TRBJ2-7; TRBD1 aligns across 7 bases. Germline V gene lookup returns CDR1 GTSNPN and CDR2 SVGIG (reference sequence). V shed 4 bases and J 5 bases; nucleotides not matched to a gene: 5. This CDR3 region has 12 residues. Here the CDR3 DNA reads TGTGCCTGGATTACAGGGGTTGACGAGCAGTACTTC. It is translated as CAWITGVDEQYF. Filled out from reference TRBV30 and TRBJ2-7, the complete variable domain reads SQTIHQWPATLVQPVGSPLSLECTVEGTSNPNLYWYRQAAGRGLQLLFYSVGIGQISSEVPQNLSASRPQDRQFILSSKKLLLSDSGFYLCAWITGVDEQYFGPGTRLTVT.

The chain couples TRBV28 to TRBJ2-1, with 9 bases lining up with TRBD2. The CDR3 sequence is 13 residues long. Germline lookup yields CDR1 MDHEN and CDR2 SYDVKM. Trimming at V came to 6 bases and at J to 5 bases, leaving 2 bases not matched to a gene. The CDR3 nucleotides read TGTGCCAGCAGCCCTAGCGGGAACAATGAGCAGTTCTTC. Protein sequence: CASSPSGNNEQFF. The full variable domain, its missing parts supplied by reference TRBV28 and TRBJ2-1, is DVKVTQSSRYLVKRTGEKVFLECVQDMDHENMFWYRQDPGLGLRLIYFSYDVKMKEKGDIPEGYSVSREKKERFSLILESASTNQTSMYLCASSPSGNNEQFFGPGTRLTVL.

The V and J genes are TRBV6-6 and TRBJ1-1; unclear D gene. CDR1 MNHNY and CDR2 SVGAGI come from the germline V gene (reference sequence). The CDR3 is 13 amino acids. V was pared by 2 bases and J by 1 base, with 5 bases between. The CDR3 spells CASSYNTNTEAFF. CDR3 nucleotides: TGTGCCAGCAGTTACAACACGAACACTGAAGCTTTCTTT.

This chain uses TRBV7-9 with TRBJ2-2; no definite D call. V was pared by 7 bases and J by 0 bases, with 9 bases between. Germline V lookup: CDR1 SEHNR, CDR2 FQNEAQ (reference sequence). The CDR3 length is 14 residues. As DNA, the CDR3 is TGTGCCAGCACCCCGGTGCCGAACACCGGGGAGCTGTTTTTT. As protein: CASTPVPNTGELFF.

In DNA, the CDR3 is TGTGCCAGCAGCAGACTAGCGGGAGGGGCAGATACGCAGTATTTT. This sequence encodes CASSRLAGGADTQYF. This chain connects TRBV6-5 to TRBJ2-3, with TRBD2 matching 14 bases. The CDR3 runs to 15 residues. Germline V gene sequence: CDR1 MNHEY, CDR2 SVGAGI. V lost 6 bases, J lost 4 bases, and 3 bases stayed unmatched.

The chain links TRBV5-1 to TRBJ2-7, with 13 bases fitting TRBD2. The CDR3 runs to 14 residues. The V gene end was trimmed by 4 bases and the J gene end by 6 bases; junction bases not matched to a gene: 4. Germline V CDR1 and CDR2: SGHRS, YFSETQ. In DNA form, the CDR3 reads TGCGCCAGCAGCCCCGGGACTAGCGGGATCGAGCAGTACTTC. The encoded protein is CASSPGTSGIEQYF.

CDR3 amino acids: CASSERTGAYGYTF. The CDR3 DNA follows: TGTGCCAGCAGTGAAAGGACAGGGGCCTATGGCTACACCTTC. The genes are TRBV6-1 and TRBJ1-2; 9 nucleotides agree with TRBD1. V gave up 2 bases and J gave up 4 bases; unmatched junction bases: 2. The CDR3 sequence is 14 residues long. The germline V gene encodes CDR1 MNHNS and CDR2 SASEGT.

The gene calls are TRBV2 and TRBJ1-5; 10 bases fit TRBD1. The V gene's germline CDR1 is SNHLY and CDR2 FYNNEI. V lost 6 bases, J lost 10 bases, and 9 bases stayed unmatched. The CDR3 has 14 amino acids. The CDR3 loop reads CASSGTGDIGPQHF. CDR3 in DNA: TGTGCCAGCAGCGGGACAGGGGATATTGGTCCCCAGCATTTT.

The V call is TRBV30, the J call TRBJ1-2; 9 nucleotides line up with TRBD1. CDR1 is GTSNPN, CDR2 SVGIG, per germline (reference sequence). The CDR3 is 13 amino acids. V gave up 3 bases and J gave up 3 bases; unmatched junction bases: 2. The CDR3: CAWSGTGHYGYTF. The CDR3 nucleotides read TGTGCCTGGAGCGGGACAGGGCACTATGGCTACACCTTC.

The chain couples TRBV30 to TRBJ1-2, with 7 bases matching TRBD1. The CDR3 runs to 13 residues. Germline CDR1 GTSNPN, CDR2 SVGIG (reference sequence). V was clipped by 5 bases and J by 3 bases; unmatched bases: 6. For the CDR3, the DNA is TGTGCCTGGTCATGGAGGGGGCACTATGGCTACACCTTC. Amino acid sequence: CAWSWRGHYGYTF.

CDR3 DNA sequence: TGCGCCAGCAGCCAGAATCAGTATAGCAATCAGCCCCAGCATTTT. It is translated as CASSQNQYSNQPQHF. This chain links TRBV4-1 with TRBJ1-5; no clear D. V was clipped by 3 bases and J by 0 bases, with 9 bases between them. Per the germline V gene, CDR1 is MGHRA and CDR2 is YSYEKL. The CDR3 runs 15 residues.

This sequence joins TRBV9 and TRBJ2-3; the match to TRBD2 covers 14 bases. The CDR3 has 20 amino acids. Looked up from germline, CDR1 is SGDLS and CDR2 is YYNGEE. V shed 3 bases and J 3 bases; nucleotides not matched to a gene: 15. This CDR3 reads CASSDATSGRAAKKTDTQYF. Here the CDR3 DNA reads TGTGCCAGCAGCGATGCGACTAGCGGGAGGGCGGCGAAAAAAACAGATACGCAGTATTTT.

CDR3 nucleotides: TGTGCTACCGCACCTTTAGCGGCTAAAGAGACCCAGTACTTC. This translates into CATAPLAAKETQYF. The V gene is TRBV27, the J gene TRBJ2-5; possibly TRBD2 for D (6 bases). Germline V gene data show CDR1 as MNHEY and CDR2 as SMNVEV (reference sequence). CDR3 length: 14 residues.

This chain uses TRBV28 with TRBJ1-1; D uncertain. Germline lookup yields CDR1 MDHEN and CDR2 SYDVKM. This CDR3 spans 14 amino acids. V lost 6 bases and J 1 base, leaving 12 bases between the germline ends. In DNA form, the CDR3 reads TGTGCCAGCAGCACACAGCCTGGGAACACTGAAGCTTTCTTT. Its translation: CASSTQPGNTEAFF.